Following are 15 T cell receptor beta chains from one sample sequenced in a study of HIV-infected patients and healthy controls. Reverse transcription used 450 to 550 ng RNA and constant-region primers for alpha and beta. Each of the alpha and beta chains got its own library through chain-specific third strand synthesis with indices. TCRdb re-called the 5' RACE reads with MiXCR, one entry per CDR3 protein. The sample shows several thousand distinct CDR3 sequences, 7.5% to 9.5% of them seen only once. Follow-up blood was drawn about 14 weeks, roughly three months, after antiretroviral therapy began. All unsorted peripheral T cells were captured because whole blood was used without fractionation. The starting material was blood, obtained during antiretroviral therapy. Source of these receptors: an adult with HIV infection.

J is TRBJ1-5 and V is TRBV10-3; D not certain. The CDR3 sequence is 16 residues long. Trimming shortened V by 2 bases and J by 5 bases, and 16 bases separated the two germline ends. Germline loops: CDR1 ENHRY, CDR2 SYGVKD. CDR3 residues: CAISEGPNFYDQPQHF. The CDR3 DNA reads TGTGCCATCAGTGAGGGGCCGAATTTTTACGATCAGCCCCAGCATTTT.

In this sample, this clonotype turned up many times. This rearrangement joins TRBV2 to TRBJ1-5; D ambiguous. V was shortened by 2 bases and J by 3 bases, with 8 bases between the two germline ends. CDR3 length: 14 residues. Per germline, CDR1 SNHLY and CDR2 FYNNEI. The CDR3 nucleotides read TGTGCCAGCAGTGAAAGGGCATACAATCAGCCCCAGCATTTT. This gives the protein CASSERAYNQPQHF. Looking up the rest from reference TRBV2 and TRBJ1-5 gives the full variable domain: EPEVTQTPSHQVTQMGQEVILRCVPISNHLYFYWYRQILGQKVEFLVSFYNNEISEKSEIFDDQFSVERPDGSNFTLKIRSTKLEDSAMYFCASSERAYNQPQHFGDGTRLSIL.

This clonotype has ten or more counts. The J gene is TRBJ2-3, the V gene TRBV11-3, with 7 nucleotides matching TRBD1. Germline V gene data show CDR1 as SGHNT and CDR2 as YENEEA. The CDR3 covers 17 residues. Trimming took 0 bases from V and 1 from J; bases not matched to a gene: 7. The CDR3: CASSLDPTGVGTDTQYF. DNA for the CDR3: TGTGCCAGCAGCTTAGACCCTACAGGGGTCGGCACAGATACGCAGTATTTT. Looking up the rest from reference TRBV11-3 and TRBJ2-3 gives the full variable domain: EAGVVQSPRYKIIEKKQPVAFWCNPISGHNTLYWYLQNLGQGPELLIRYENEEAVDDSQLPKDRFSAERLKGVDSTLKIQPAELGDSAVYLCASSLDPTGVGTDTQYFGPGTRLTVL.

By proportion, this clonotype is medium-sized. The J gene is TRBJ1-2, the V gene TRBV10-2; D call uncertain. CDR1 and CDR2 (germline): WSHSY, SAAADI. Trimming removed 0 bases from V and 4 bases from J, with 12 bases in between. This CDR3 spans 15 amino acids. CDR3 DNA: TGCGCCAGCAGTGAGTCAAGCGCGGGGATCTATGGCTACACCTTC. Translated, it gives CASSESSAGIYGYTF.

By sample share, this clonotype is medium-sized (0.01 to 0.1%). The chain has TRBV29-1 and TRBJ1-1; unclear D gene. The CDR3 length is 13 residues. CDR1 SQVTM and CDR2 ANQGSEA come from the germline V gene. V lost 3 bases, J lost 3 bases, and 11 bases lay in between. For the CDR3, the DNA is TGCAGCGTTGATGGGCAGAGGGACACTGAAGCTTTCTTT. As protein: CSVDGQRDTEAFF.

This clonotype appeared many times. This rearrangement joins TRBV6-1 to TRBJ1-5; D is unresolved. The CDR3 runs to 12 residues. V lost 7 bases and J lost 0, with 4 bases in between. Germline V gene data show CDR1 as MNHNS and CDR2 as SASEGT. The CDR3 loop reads CASTFSNQPQHF. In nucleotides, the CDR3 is TGTGCCAGCACGTTTAGCAATCAGCCCCAGCATTTT.

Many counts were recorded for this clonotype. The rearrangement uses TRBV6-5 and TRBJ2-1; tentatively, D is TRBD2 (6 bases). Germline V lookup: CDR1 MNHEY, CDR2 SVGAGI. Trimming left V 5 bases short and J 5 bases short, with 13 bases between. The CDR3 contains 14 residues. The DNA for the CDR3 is TGTGCCAGCAGTCGTTCGGGACTTCACAATGAGCAGTTCTTC. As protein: CASSRSGLHNEQFF.

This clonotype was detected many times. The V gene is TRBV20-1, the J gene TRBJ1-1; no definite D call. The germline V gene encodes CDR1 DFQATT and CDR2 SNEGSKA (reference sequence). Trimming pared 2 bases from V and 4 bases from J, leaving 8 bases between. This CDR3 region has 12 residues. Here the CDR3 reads CSARSPGTEAFF. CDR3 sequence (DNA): TGCAGTGCTAGATCCCCGGGCACTGAAGCTTTCTTT.

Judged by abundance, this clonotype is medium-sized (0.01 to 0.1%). The CDR3 nucleotides read TGCGCCAGCAGCTTGGGACAGGGAGAAGGTGAAAAACTGTTTTTT. Residues: CASSLGQGEGEKLFF. This chain uses TRBV5-1 with TRBJ1-4; TRBD1 matches at 7 bases. J lost 7 bases, V lost 0 bases, and 6 bases had no gene match. The CDR3 consists of 15 residues. In germline, CDR1 is SGHRS, CDR2 YFSETQ.

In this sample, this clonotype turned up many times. CDR3 nucleotide sequence: TGTGCCACCAGCAGAGATATAGGGTCTGGTGACAATGAGCAGTTCTTC. Amino acids: CATSRDIGSGDNEQFF. The rearrangement uses TRBV15 and TRBJ2-1; no definite D call. This CDR3 is built from 16 residues. From germline, CDR1 is LNHNV and CDR2 YYDKDF (reference sequence). Trimming took 0 bases from V and 5 from J, leaving 14 bases between them.

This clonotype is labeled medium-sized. The CDR3 DNA sequence: TGCAGTGCTAACCGGGACAACCTTAATTCACCCCTCCACTTT. It is translated as CSANRDNLNSPLHF. The chain links TRBV20-1 to TRBJ1-6, with D perhaps matching TRBD1 (6 bases). Trimming took off 4 bases at V and 6 bases at J, with 13 bases between the two ends. The CDR3 runs to 14 residues. The germline V gene has CDR1 DFQATT and CDR2 SNEGSKA (reference sequence).

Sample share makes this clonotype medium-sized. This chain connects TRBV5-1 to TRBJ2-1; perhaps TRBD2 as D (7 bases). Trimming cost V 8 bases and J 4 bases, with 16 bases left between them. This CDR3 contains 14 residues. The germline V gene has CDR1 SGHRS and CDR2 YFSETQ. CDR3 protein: CASQQGGGYNEQFF. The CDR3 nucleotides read TGCGCCAGTCAACAGGGAGGGGGTTACAATGAGCAGTTCTTC.

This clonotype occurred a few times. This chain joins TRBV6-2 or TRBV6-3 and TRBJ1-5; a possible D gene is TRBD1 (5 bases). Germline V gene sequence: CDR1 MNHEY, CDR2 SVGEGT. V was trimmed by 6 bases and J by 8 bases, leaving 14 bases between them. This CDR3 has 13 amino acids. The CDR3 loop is CASREGVEKPQHF. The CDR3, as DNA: TGTGCCAGCAGAGAAGGGGTGGAGAAGCCCCAGCATTTT.

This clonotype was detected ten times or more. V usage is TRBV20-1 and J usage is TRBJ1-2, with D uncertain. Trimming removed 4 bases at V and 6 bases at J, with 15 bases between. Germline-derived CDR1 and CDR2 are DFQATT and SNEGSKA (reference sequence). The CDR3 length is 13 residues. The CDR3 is CSANTGFGHGYTF. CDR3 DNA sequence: TGCAGTGCTAATACGGGGTTCGGTCATGGCTACACCTTC.

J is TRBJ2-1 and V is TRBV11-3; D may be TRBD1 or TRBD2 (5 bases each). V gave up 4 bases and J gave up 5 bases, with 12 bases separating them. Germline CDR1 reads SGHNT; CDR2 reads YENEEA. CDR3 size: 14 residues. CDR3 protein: CASSSRDGDNEQFF. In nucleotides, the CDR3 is TGTGCCAGCAGCTCAAGGGACGGTGACAATGAGCAGTTCTTC.